The 8 T cell receptor beta chains given below trace back to one sample, sequenced in a study of Tregs in tolerant kidney transplant recipients. TCRdb's copy holds only in-frame clones and misses some; the assay was immunoSEQ multiplex PCR. The sample holds around 70,000 clones, roughly 92% seen once. The starting material was CD8+ T cells from blood, obtained before the transplant. The source is a human donor who received a combined kidney and bone marrow transplant.

The CDR3 protein is CASSFKIGTGLSDGYTF. In nucleotides, the CDR3 is TGTGCCAGCAGCTTCAAGATAGGGACAGGTCTCTCCGACGGCTACACCTTC. The rearrangement uses TRBV7-9 and TRBJ1-2, with 8 bases matching TRBD1. With V trimmed by 3 bases and J by 8 bases, 17 bases remained unmatched. Germline loops: CDR1 SEHNR, CDR2 FQNEAQ (reference sequence). The CDR3 is 17 residues long.

This chain links TRBV11-2 with TRBJ2-2; TRBD1 aligns across 9 bases. The length of the CDR3 is 19 residues. V lost 5 bases and J lost 3; bases outside the gene matches: 16. CDR1 is SGHAT, CDR2 FQNNGV, per germline. CDR3 DNA: TGTGCCAGCAGCAAGCCAACACAGGGGGCCGGTCTGTACACCGGGGAGCTGTTTTTT. This encodes CASSKPTQGAGLYTGELFF.

The chain combines TRBV7-9 with TRBJ2-7; tentatively, D is TRBD2 (5 bases). The CDR3 runs to 15 residues. Trimming took 0 bases from V and 0 from J, leaving 9 bases between them. Germline loops: CDR1 SEHNR, CDR2 FQNEAQ (reference sequence). The CDR3 region is CASSLAPSGSYEQYF. CDR3 coding DNA: TGTGCCAGCAGCTTAGCGCCGAGCGGCTCCTACGAGCAGTACTTC.

This clone was recorded a few times. This chain connects TRBV10-3 to TRBJ2-1; no clear D. Per germline, CDR1 ENHRY and CDR2 SYGVKD. The V gene lost 6 bases and the J gene lost 8 bases, with 14 bases spanning the gap. This CDR3 has 13 amino acids. The CDR3 DNA follows: TGTGCCATCAGCCTGACCCCCCGGGATGAGCAGTTCTTC. This translates into CAISLTPRDEQFF.

This chain uses TRBV11-2 with TRBJ1-2, with D possibly TRBD1 on 6 matching bases. This CDR3 has 14 residues. Per the germline V gene, CDR1 is SGHAT and CDR2 is FQNNGV. The V gene lost 4 bases and the J gene lost 2 bases, with 11 bases spanning the gap. This CDR3 reads CASSSRTENYGYTF. CDR3 bases: TGTGCCAGCAGCTCACGGACAGAGAACTATGGCTACACCTTC.

V is TRBV20-1 and J is TRBJ1-2; no reliable D call. The CDR3 runs to 10 residues. Germline V gene lookup returns CDR1 DFQATT and CDR2 SNEGSKA (reference sequence). The V end was cut by 6 bases, the J end by 2 bases, with 4 bases between. The CDR3 region has the DNA TGCAGTGCCCCGAACTATGGCTACACCTTC. It translates to CSAPNYGYTF.

CDR3 coding DNA: TGTGCCAGCAGCGTAGAAATGTTCGACGAGCAGTACTTC. Its protein product is CASSVEMFDEQYF. The V and J genes are TRBV9 and TRBJ2-7; no reliable D call. Germline V gene data show CDR1 as SGDLS and CDR2 as YYNGEE. The CDR3 consists of 13 residues. Trimming pared 0 bases from V and 5 bases from J, leaving 9 bases between.

This chain uses TRBV7-8 with TRBJ1-2; D possibly corresponds to TRBD1 (5 bases). Trimming stripped 2 bases from V and 2 bases from J, with 9 bases between. The CDR3 runs to 14 residues. Germline loops: CDR1 SGHVS, CDR2 FQNEAQ. This CDR3 is CASSLRGINYGYTF. The CDR3 DNA sequence: TGTGCCAGCAGCTTAAGGGGAATCAACTATGGCTACACCTTC.